A selection of T cell receptor beta chains follows, all from one sample in a study of blood T cell repertoires in COVID-19. Only in-frame clones appear in the TCRdb table, and some are missing; sequencing was by immunoSEQ multiplex PCR. Of under 250,000 clones detected, 70% to 90% appear once; the ten largest clones hold approximately 10%. Source material: peripheral blood. The receptors shown here come from a man aged 50 to 60 with COVID-19, enrolled during active disease. The CDR3 runs from the conserved cysteine through the conserved F or W. Fields, in order: V gene, J gene, CDR3 protein.

TRBV30	TRBJ1-6	CAWSKAGYNSPLHF
TRBV14	TRBJ1-2	CASSQGRRGYGGYTF
TRBV28	TRBJ2-7	CASRVTGTPYEQYF
TRBV2	TRBJ1-2	CASSPPVSYGYTF
TRBV11-2	TRBJ1-1	CASSLAYRKAFF
TRBV19	TRBJ1-5	CASSISSSTAQHF
TRBV21-1	TRBJ1-5	CASVESGQGAHSNQPQHF
TRBV4-1	TRBJ1-6	CASSQGPTGYNSPLHF
TRBV11-2	TRBJ2-1	CASSQSPGASGIYEQFF
TRBV7-9	TRBJ2-3	CASSFQGDTQYF
TRBV12-3/TRBV12-4	TRBJ1-5	CASSLTGDQPQHF
TRBV10-3	TRBJ2-3	CAISATSGGADTQYF
TRBV12-3/TRBV12-4	TRBJ2-7	CASSWGQTYEQYF
TRBV6-5	TRBJ2-6	CASSGGQSGANVLTF
TRBV5-8	TRBJ1-6	CASSPLPGHQSPLHF
TRBV28	TRBJ1-2	CASSLWADYGYTF
TRBV6-6	TRBJ2-7	CASSPGTNYEQYF
TRBV28	TRBJ1-2	CASSLTEGYGYTF
TRBV10-1	TRBJ1-5	CASSESTFIFGVSRNQPQHF
TRBV6-1	TRBJ1-1	CASSEVTDTEAFF
TRBV7-8	TRBJ1-5	CASSLVRLPVNSNQPQHF
TRBV13	TRBJ1-2	CASSQTRQGRGYTF
TRBV6-5	TRBJ1-5	CASSSGGAGQPQHF
TRBV6-5	TRBJ1-3	CASKLTTTGGNTIYF
TRBV19	TRBJ2-2	CASSIGLGVTGELFF
TRBV3-1/TRBV3-2	TRBJ2-3	CASSQVLWALTDTQYF
TRBV7-8	TRBJ1-2	CASSYLMGQNYGYTF
TRBV4-1	TRBJ2-3	CASSQAGAISTDTQYF
TRBV25-1	TRBJ1-2	CASSPPGTGEYRYTF
TRBV5-4	TRBJ2-7	CASSQRTSGNHEQYF
TRBV3-1/TRBV3-2	TRBJ2-7	CASSLGRQGYEQYF
TRBV6-6	TRBJ2-2	CASATLPPTGELFF
TRBV6-2/TRBV6-3	TRBJ1-2	CASSHPGQANYGYTF
TRBV27	TRBJ1-2	CASSFIGANYGYTF
TRBV24-1	TRBJ2-3	CATSDFGTATDTQYF
TRBV18	TRBJ2-1	CASSRVAPGNEQFF
TRBV30	TRBJ1-6	CAWRATGSSPLHF
TRBV4-2	TRBJ1-1	CASSQKRGMNTEAFF
TRBV7-3	TRBJ2-3	CASSQETRGTQYF
TRBV6-4	TRBJ2-3	CASSFQGTDTQYF
TRBV6-6	TRBJ2-7	CASSNPNPDNYEQYF
TRBV9	TRBJ2-3	CASSVSGRAVADTQYF
TRBV6-5	TRBJ2-7	CASSTTRTGGYEQYF
TRBV5-1	TRBJ2-7	CASSGQGVVYEQYF
TRBV6-5	TRBJ1-6	CASSSGQVDNSPLHF
TRBV27	TRBJ2-7	CASSTGLRGEQYF
TRBV12-1	TRBJ2-5	CASCAGTQYF
TRBV5-1	TRBJ1-6	CASSLGSGTDNSPLHF